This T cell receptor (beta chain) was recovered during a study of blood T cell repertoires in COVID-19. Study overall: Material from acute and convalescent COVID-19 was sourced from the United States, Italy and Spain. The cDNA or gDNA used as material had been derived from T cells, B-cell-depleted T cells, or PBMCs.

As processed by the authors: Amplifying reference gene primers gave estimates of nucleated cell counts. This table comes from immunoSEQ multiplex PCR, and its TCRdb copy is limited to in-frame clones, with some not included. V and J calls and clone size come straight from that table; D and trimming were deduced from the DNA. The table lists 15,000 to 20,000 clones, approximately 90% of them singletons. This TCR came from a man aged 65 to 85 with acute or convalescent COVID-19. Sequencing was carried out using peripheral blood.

CDR3 region: CASSLGGQSPGELFF. Written as DNA, the CDR3 is TGTGCCAGCAGCTTAGGGGGACAGTCTCCCGGGGAGCTGTTTTTT. V and J are TRBV7-3 and TRBJ2-2; 7 bases match TRBD1. The germline gives CDR1 SGHTA, CDR2 FQGTGA. This CDR3 is built from 15 residues. V was clipped by 2 bases and J by 6 bases; unmatched bases: 6. The variable domain in full, completed from reference TRBV7-3 and TRBJ2-2, reads GAGVSQTPSNKVTEKGKYVELRCDPISGHTALYWYRQSLGQGPEFLIYFQGTGAADDSGLPNDRFFAVRPEGSVSTLKIQRTERGDSAVYLCASSLGGQSPGELFFGEGSRLTVL.